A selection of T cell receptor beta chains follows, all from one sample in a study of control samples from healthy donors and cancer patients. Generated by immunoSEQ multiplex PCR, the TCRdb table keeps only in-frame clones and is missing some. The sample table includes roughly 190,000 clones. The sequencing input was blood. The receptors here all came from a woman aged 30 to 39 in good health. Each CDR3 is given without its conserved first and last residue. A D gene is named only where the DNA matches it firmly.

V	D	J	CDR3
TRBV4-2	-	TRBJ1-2	ASSQILQVSLYGYT
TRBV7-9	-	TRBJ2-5	ASSFDWTQETQY
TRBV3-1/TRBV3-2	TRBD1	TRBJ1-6	ASSVAGTDNSPLH
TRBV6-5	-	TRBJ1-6	ASSYSLPSYSPLH
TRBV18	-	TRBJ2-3	ASSPPRGGSRADTQY
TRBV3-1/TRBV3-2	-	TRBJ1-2	ASSQEGNRWGGYT
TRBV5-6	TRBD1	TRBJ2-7	ASSQRTGGYEQY
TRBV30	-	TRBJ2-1	AWQIGPSWF
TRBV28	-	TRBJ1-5	ASSFRTVGTQPQH
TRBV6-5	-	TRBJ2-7	ARPYRVHEQY
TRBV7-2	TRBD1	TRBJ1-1	ASSIQGGTNTEAF
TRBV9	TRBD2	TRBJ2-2	ASSPPFGLAGAEEELF
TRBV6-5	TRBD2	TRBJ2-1	ASSPPGLDYNEQF
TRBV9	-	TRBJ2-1	ASSQMGGVSGNEQF
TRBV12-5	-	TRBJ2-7	ASGLGAYEQY
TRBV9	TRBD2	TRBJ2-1	ASSVPGLAGAGEQF
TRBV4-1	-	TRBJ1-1	ASSQDNGDTEAF
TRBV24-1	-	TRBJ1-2	ATSGEGSNPNYGYT
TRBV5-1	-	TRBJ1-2	ASSLDSGSNYGYT
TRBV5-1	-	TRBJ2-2	ASSFTTSEAGELF
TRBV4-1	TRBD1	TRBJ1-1	ASSHHRDRRTEAF
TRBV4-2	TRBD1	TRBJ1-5	ASRLDRDSNQPQH
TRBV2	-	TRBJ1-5	ASSHPGRNQPQH
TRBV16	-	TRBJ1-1	ASGTNTEAF
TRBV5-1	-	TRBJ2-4	ASSLASWGGNIQY
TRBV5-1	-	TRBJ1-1	ASSLGMNTEAF
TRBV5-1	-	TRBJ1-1	ASSLNSGGNTEAF
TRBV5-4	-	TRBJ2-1	ASSLPSTGEQF
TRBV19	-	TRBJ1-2	ASSTPGLSTVGIYGYT
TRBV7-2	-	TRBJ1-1	ASSAKGGGTEAF
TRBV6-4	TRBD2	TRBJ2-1	ASSEYGTSVNEQF
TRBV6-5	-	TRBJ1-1	ASSSWTPQNTEAF
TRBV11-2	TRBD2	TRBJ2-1	ASRSGNEQF
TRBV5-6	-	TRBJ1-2	ASSLRAIYGYT
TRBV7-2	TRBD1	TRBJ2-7	ASSYYRGYEQY